The 25 T cell receptor beta chains reported below all come from one sample, sequenced in a study of shared clonotypes between healthy human individuals. Produced via immunoSEQ multiplex PCR; TCRdb's table is partial and in-frame only. Among about 480,000 clones listed, over 75% were seen once. Sequenced sample: PBMCs. All receptors derive from a woman aged 40 to 50 in good health. Some clones in this sample may be carry-over from other donors' samples.

V gene TRBV18 combines with J gene TRBJ2-7, with D perhaps matching TRBD1 (5 bases). Per germline, CDR1 KGHSH and CDR2 LQKENI. Trimming took 4 bases from V and 0 from J, leaving 7 bases between them. This CDR3 is 13 amino acids long. The CDR3: CASSRQSSYEQYF. The CDR3 DNA follows: TGTGCCAGCTCACGACAGAGCTCCTACGAGCAGTACTTC.

Worth noting for this clone: A read error likely explains this, since a far larger clone differs by one base. This rearrangement joins TRBV27 to TRBJ1-5; D unresolved. This CDR3 has 16 residues. Germline assignment: CDR1 MNHEY and CDR2 SMNVEV (reference sequence). V lost 5 bases and J 3 bases, leaving 17 bases between the germline ends. CDR3: CASSAFSTWFNQPQHF. CDR3 sequence (DNA): TGTGCCAGCAGTGCTTTTAGCACATGGTTCAATCAGCCCCAGCATTTT.

The chain carries TRBV27 and TRBJ1-5; D ambiguous. This CDR3 is 15 amino acids long. V was trimmed by 3 bases and J by 2 bases, leaving 11 bases between them. Germline V lookup: CDR1 MNHEY, CDR2 SMNVEV (reference sequence). The CDR3 nucleotides are TGTGCCAGCAGTTTGCGTAGGGTGCGCAATCAGCCCCAGCATTTT. It specifies CASSLRRVRNQPQHF.

This clone has more than one count but fewer than ten. The chain couples TRBV28 to TRBJ2-1; D is unclear. Germline CDR1 MDHEN, CDR2 SYDVKM. The CDR3 length is 14 residues. The V end lost 9 bases, the J end lost 8 bases, and 20 bases lay between the germline ends. The CDR3 nucleotides read TGTGCCAGTGAAAACTTAAAGGGCGGCGATGAGCAGTTCTTC. This sequence encodes CASENLKGGDEQFF.

The V call is TRBV25-1, the J call TRBJ1-1; no definite D call. Trimming took off 6 bases at V and 1 base at J, with 9 bases between the two ends. Germline CDR1 and CDR2: MGHDK and SYGVNS. The CDR3 is 13 residues long. The CDR3 DNA follows: TGTGCCAGCAGGGAAGAATGGAACACTGAAGCTTTCTTT. The encoded protein is CASREEWNTEAFF.

This clone was seen more than once but under ten times. V usage is TRBV28 and J usage is TRBJ2-3; tentative D call: TRBD1 (6 bases). The CDR3 contains 12 residues. With 7 bases removed from V and 2 bases from J, the gap between germline ends came to 7 bases. Germline loops: CDR1 MDHEN, CDR2 SYDVKM. CDR3 in DNA: TGTGCCAGCAAGGGGGACACAGATACGCAGTATTTT. Encoded protein: CASKGDTDTQYF.

The chain couples TRBV5-1 to TRBJ2-4; D gene uncertain. CDR3 length: 14 residues. Trimming pared 1 base from V and 0 bases from J, leaving 5 bases between. Germline V gene lookup returns CDR1 SGHRS and CDR2 YFSETQ. The CDR3 region has the DNA TGCGCCAGCAGCTTGATCCAAGCCAAAAACATTCAGTACTTC. Protein product: CASSLIQAKNIQYF.

For this clone: A read error is likely here: a far larger clone is one base away. The chain is built from TRBV7-9 and TRBJ2-1; D not certain. The CDR3 has 15 residues. Germline values: CDR1 SEHNR, CDR2 FQNEAQ (reference sequence). This CDR3 reads CASILVPEAYNEQFF. DNA for the CDR3: TGTGCCAGCATCTTAGTTCCAGAGGCCTACAATGAGCAGTTCTTC. Based on the CDR3 plus reference TRBV7-9 and TRBJ2-1, the full variable domain is DTGVSQNPRHKITKRGQNVTFRCDPISEHNRLYWYRQTLGQGPEFLTYFQNEAQLEKSRLLSDRFSAERPKGSFSTLEIQRTEQGDSAMYLCASILVPEAYNEQFFGPGTRLTVL.

This chain joins TRBV6-1 and TRBJ2-7; D call uncertain. Germline CDR1 is MNHNS and CDR2 is SASEGT. Trimming removed 6 bases at V and 7 bases at J, with 10 bases between. The CDR3 is 11 residues long. The CDR3 here is CASSAPLEQYF. The CDR3, as DNA: TGTGCCAGCAGCGCTCCTTTGGAGCAGTACTTC.

This clone was seen once. V usage is TRBV7-7 and J usage is TRBJ1-4, with a possible D match to TRBD1 (5 bases). Per the germline V gene, CDR1 is SSHAT and CDR2 is FNYEAQ (reference sequence). With 1 base removed from V and 7 bases from J, the gap between germline ends came to 13 bases. The CDR3 contains 15 residues. The CDR3 is CASSLGVGRGEKLFF. The DNA of the CDR3 is TGTGCCAGCAGCTTAGGGGTGGGACGTGGTGAAAAACTGTTTTTT.

The CDR3 DNA reads as TGTGCCAGTAGTAGCGGGACGGATAACTATGGCTACACCTTC. As protein: CASSSGTDNYGYTF. The chain has TRBV19 and TRBJ1-2; D is possibly TRBD1 (5 bases). The CDR3 runs 14 residues. Germline CDR1 reads LNHDA; CDR2 reads SQIVND (reference sequence). Trimming removed 4 bases from V and 1 base from J, with 10 bases in between.

The V and J genes are TRBV21-1 and TRBJ2-5; the table's TRBD2 call for D was not verified on the DNA. TRBV21-1 is flagged as a pseudogene. The CDR3 covers 20 residues. This CDR3 reads CASSKVGGTSGSHQGKTQYF. For the CDR3, the DNA is TGTGCCAGCAGCAAAGTAGGGGGGACTAGCGGGAGTCATCAGGGAAAGACCCAGTACTTC.

The chain employs TRBV5-1 and TRBJ2-2; the D gene is possibly TRBD2 (6 bases). CDR1 is SGHRS and CDR2 is YFSETQ in the germline V gene. V was shortened by 0 bases and J by 8 bases, with 14 bases between the two germline ends. The CDR3 length is 15 residues. CDR3 loop: CASSLADPAGGELFF. The DNA of the CDR3 is TGCGCCAGCAGCTTGGCGGACCCCGCGGGGGGGGAGCTGTTTTTT.

This clone has only one observation. J is TRBJ2-7 and V is TRBV7-9; no reliable D call. Per germline, CDR1 SEHNR and CDR2 FQNEAQ (reference sequence). V gave up 5 bases and J gave up 2 bases, with 13 bases separating them. The CDR3 has 14 amino acids. The CDR3 DNA reads TGTGCCAGCAGCCCCCGGGCTTCTCCCTACGAGCAGTACTTC. Translation: CASSPRASPYEQYF.

The V gene is TRBV30, the J gene TRBJ1-6; no definite D call. The CDR3 contains 13 residues. Germline V gene lookup returns CDR1 GTSNPN and CDR2 SVGIG (reference sequence). The V end lost 1 base, the J end lost 9 bases, and 10 bases lay between the germline ends. CDR3 sequence: CAWSEGQISPLHF. In DNA form, the CDR3 reads TGTGCCTGGAGTGAGGGTCAGATTTCACCCCTCCACTTT.

The chain links TRBV2 to TRBJ2-1, with no clear D. This CDR3 is built from 12 residues. CDR1 SNHLY and CDR2 FYNNEI come from the germline V gene. The V and J ends lost 4 bases and 6 bases respectively, with 7 bases between them. The CDR3 nucleotides are TGTGCCAGCAGTGTAGTGGGCAATGAGCAGTTCTTC. The encoded protein is CASSVVGNEQFF.

V is TRBV4-1 and J is TRBJ2-5; 9 bases match TRBD2. The last part of the DNA fits TRBJ2-7 better; the J call may be wrong. Germline V gene lookup returns CDR1 MGHRA and CDR2 YSYEKL. CDR3 length equals 15 residues. The CDR3 sequence is CASSQLERGDYEQYF. As DNA, the CDR3 is TGCGCCAGCAGCCAACTTGAGCGGGGGGACTACGAGCAGTACTTC.

This clone was found many times. V gene TRBV6-5 combines with J gene TRBJ1-2; possibly TRBD1 for D (6 bases). CDR3 length equals 13 residues. With 5 bases removed from V and 4 bases from J, the gap between germline ends came to 11 bases. In germline, CDR1 is MNHEY, CDR2 SVGAGI. DNA for the CDR3: TGTGCCAGCAGTGAACAGGGTATCTATGGCTACACCTTC. Translating it yields CASSEQGIYGYTF.

This clone was detected only a few times. The V call is TRBV15, the J call TRBJ2-1; no definite D call. The CDR3 spans 14 residues. V gave up 0 bases and J gave up 5 bases, with 8 bases separating them. Germline-derived CDR1 and CDR2 are LNHNV and YYDKDF (reference sequence). The CDR3 nucleotides read TGTGCCACCAGCAGAGATCTCACCAACAATGAGCAGTTCTTC. It codes for CATSRDLTNNEQFF.

The chain employs TRBV11-1 and TRBJ2-1, with no clear D. Trimming removed 3 bases from V and 8 bases from J, with 11 bases in between. The CDR3 is 13 amino acids. Germline CDR1 and CDR2: SGHAT and FQDESV (reference sequence). CDR3 nucleotide sequence: TGTGCCAGCAGCTTTACCGCGCCAGATGAGCAGTTCTTC. Amino acids: CASSFTAPDEQFF.

This chain uses TRBV27 with TRBJ2-7; D possibly corresponds to TRBD2 (6 bases). The CDR3 sequence is 15 residues long. Germline V gene lookup returns CDR1 MNHEY and CDR2 SMNVEV (reference sequence). The V gene lost 2 bases and the J gene lost 5 bases, with 16 bases spanning the gap. The CDR3 reads CASSLIFGSRDEQYF. CDR3 coding DNA: TGTGCCAGCAGTTTAATATTCGGGAGTAGGGACGAGCAGTACTTC.

The rearrangement uses TRBV23-1 and TRBJ2-7; TRBD2 matches at 10 bases. TRBV23-1 is an ORF; its function is uncertain. V was clipped by 2 bases and J by 3 bases; unmatched bases: 19. This CDR3 spans 20 amino acids. The CDR3 DNA is TGCGCCAGCAGTCAAGTGGCCGGGACTAGCGTCCCTCTCTCTAGCTACGAGCAGTACTTC. Protein product: CASSQVAGTSVPLSSYEQYF.

The V gene is TRBV5-1, the J gene TRBJ1-2; 7 bases fit TRBD1. Germline V gene lookup returns CDR1 SGHRS and CDR2 YFSETQ. Trimming removed 7 bases from V and 5 bases from J; junction bases left unmatched: 14. The CDR3 spans 15 residues. The CDR3 region has the DNA TGCGCCAGCGCGAACTCCGGGGACAGCTCTTATGGCTACACCTTC. Translation gives CASANSGDSSYGYTF.

V is TRBV9 and J is TRBJ1-2; D is ambiguous. In germline, CDR1 is SGDLS, CDR2 YYNGEE. This CDR3 is 12 amino acids long. The V end lost 3 bases, the J end lost 8 bases, and 11 bases lay between the germline ends. The CDR3 bases are TGTGCCAGCAGCGGAGAAGTGTGGGGCTACACCTTC. Translation gives CASSGEVWGYTF.

The chain links TRBV19 to TRBJ2-2; 10 bases map to TRBD2. Germline assignment: CDR1 LNHDA and CDR2 SQIVND (reference sequence). CDR3 length equals 16 residues. The V gene end was trimmed by 3 bases and the J gene end by 4 bases; junction bases not matched to a gene: 5. CDR3 coding DNA: TGTGCCAGTAGTATTTTCGCTAGCGGGAGCACCGGGGAGCTGTTTTTT. It codes for CASSIFASGSTGELFF.